The 5 T cell receptor beta chains in this list originate from one sample, sequenced in a study of T cell repertoires in cytomegalovirus infection. Via MiXCR, TCRdb re-called the reads, giving one row per CDR3 protein. The table shows roughly 190,000 distinct CDR3 sequences, with roughly 9% occurring only once. Material: PBMCs. The origin of the receptors is a human donor in good health (CMV status not recorded). Some clones in this sample may be carry-over from other donors' samples.

V and J are TRBV4-3 and TRBJ2-6; D is perhaps TRBD1 or TRBD2 (5 bases each). CDR1 and CDR2 (germline): LGHNA, YSLEER. The CDR3 covers 17 residues. Trimming took off 0 bases at V and 4 bases at J, with 13 bases between the two ends. The CDR3 DNA reads TGCGCCAGCAGCCAAGATCTGGGGGTTACAGGGGCCAACGTCCTGACTTTC. It yields the protein CASSQDLGVTGANVLTF.

This clonotype occurred a few times. The gene calls are TRBV5-1 and TRBJ2-2, with a weak D call TRBD2 (6 bases). This CDR3 spans 15 amino acids. Germline V gives CDR1 SGHRS, CDR2 YFSETQ. Trimming took off 0 bases at V and 4 bases at J, with 10 bases between the two ends. The CDR3 sequence: CASSLVPGVTGELFF. The CDR3, as DNA: TGCGCCAGCAGCTTGGTCCCGGGGGTCACCGGGGAGCTGTTTTTT.

This clonotype has a count of ten or more. The chain couples TRBV28 to TRBJ1-5; 7 bases are a match to TRBD1. The CDR3 has 14 residues. The J segment lost 6 bases and the V segment lost 6 bases, leaving 8 bases of the junction unmatched. The germline gives CDR1 MDHEN, CDR2 SYDVKM. DNA for the CDR3: TGTGCCAGCAGCCCCAACAGGGGTGGTCAGCCCCAGCATTTT. It codes for CASSPNRGGQPQHF.

This chain joins TRBV6-2 or TRBV6-3 and TRBJ2-1; 9 bases fit TRBD2. Trimming removed 5 bases from V and 4 bases from J; junction bases left unmatched: 12. This CDR3 has 17 residues. CDR1 is MNHEY, CDR2 SVGEGT, per germline. CDR3 residues: CASSPLSGGTTYNEQFF. CDR3 sequence (DNA): TGTGCCAGCAGTCCGTTAAGCGGGGGGACGACATACAATGAGCAGTTCTTC.

Many counts were recorded for this clonotype. The J gene is TRBJ2-7, the V gene TRBV19, with no clear D. The germline V and J ends were trimmed by 1 base and 1 base, with 11 bases remaining between them. Germline V gives CDR1 LNHDA, CDR2 SQIVND (reference sequence). This CDR3 has 15 amino acids. CDR3 loop: CASSIAPTRSYEQYF. The CDR3 DNA reads as TGTGCCAGTAGTATAGCCCCGACGCGATCCTACGAGCAGTACTTC.